This T cell receptor beta chain was sequenced for a study of T cell changes during pregnancy in multiple sclerosis. Using immunoSEQ multiplex PCR, the repertoire was profiled, and TCRdb retains in-frame clones only, with some absent. The table lists about 110,000 clones, 80% to 95% of them singletons. From germline, CDR1 is LNHDA and CDR2 SQIVND (reference sequence). The CDR3 is 16 amino acids. With V trimmed by 2 bases and J by 3 bases, 5 bases remained unmatched. This chain connects TRBV19 to TRBJ2-1, with 9 bases aligning to TRBD1. The source was peripheral blood, collected in the third trimester of pregnancy. The sequence came from a female donor in good health, enrolled as a control in a pregnancy study. The CDR3 here is CASSIWDRASYNEQFF. The CDR3 DNA reads as TGTGCCAGTAGTATATGGGACAGGGCTAGCTACAATGAGCAGTTCTTC. The variable domain in full, with the rest retrieved from reference TRBV19 and TRBJ2-1, is DGGITQSPKYLFRKEGQNVTLSCEQNLNHDAMYWYRQDPGQGLRLIYYSQIVNDFQKGDIAEGYSVSREKKESFPLTVTSAQKNPTAFYLCASSIWDRASYNEQFFGPGTRLTVL.